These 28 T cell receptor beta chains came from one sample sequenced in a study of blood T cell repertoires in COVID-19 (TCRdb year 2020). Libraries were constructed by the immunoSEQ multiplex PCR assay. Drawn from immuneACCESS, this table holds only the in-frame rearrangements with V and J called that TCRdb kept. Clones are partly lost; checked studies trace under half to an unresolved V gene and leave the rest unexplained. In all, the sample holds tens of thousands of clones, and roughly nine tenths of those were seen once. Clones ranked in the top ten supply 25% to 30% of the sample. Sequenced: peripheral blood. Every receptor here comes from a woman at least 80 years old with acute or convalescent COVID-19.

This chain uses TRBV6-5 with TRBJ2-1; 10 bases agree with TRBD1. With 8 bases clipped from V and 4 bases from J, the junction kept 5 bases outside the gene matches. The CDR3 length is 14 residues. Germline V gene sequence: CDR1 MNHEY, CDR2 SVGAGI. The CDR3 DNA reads TGTGCCAGCCGGACAGGGGGACAGTACAATGAGCAGTTCTTC. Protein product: CASRTGGQYNEQFF.

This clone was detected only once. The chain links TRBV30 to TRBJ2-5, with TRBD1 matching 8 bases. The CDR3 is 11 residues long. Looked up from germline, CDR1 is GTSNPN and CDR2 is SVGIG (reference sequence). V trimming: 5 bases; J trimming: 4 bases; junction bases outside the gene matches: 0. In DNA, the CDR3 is TGTGCCTGGGGGACAGGAGAGACCCAGTACTTC. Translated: CAWGTGETQYF.

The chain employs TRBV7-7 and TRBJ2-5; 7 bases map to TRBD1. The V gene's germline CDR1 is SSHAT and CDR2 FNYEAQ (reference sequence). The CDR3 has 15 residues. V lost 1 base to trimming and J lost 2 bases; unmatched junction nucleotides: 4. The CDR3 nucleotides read TGTGCCAGCAGCTTAGATCAGACAGGGCAAGAGACCCAGTACTTC. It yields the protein CASSLDQTGQETQYF.

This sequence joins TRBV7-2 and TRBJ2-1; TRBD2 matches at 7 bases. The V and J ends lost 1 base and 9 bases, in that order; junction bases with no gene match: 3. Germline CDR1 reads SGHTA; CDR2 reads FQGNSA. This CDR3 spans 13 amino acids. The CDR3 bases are TGTGCCAGCAGCTTAGACTGGGGGGGTGAGCAGTTCTTC. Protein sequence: CASSLDWGGEQFF.

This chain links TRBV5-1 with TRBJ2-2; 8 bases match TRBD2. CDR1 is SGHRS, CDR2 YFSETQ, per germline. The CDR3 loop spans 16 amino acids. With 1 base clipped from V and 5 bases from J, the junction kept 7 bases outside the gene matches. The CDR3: CASSLSRAGGTGELFF. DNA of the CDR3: TGCGCCAGCAGCTTGTCGCGCGCGGGGGGAACCGGGGAGCTGTTTTTT.

The CDR3 DNA reads TGTGCCAGCAGCGGTCCGGGCAATGAGCAGTTCTTC. Its protein product is CASSGPGNEQFF. The V gene is TRBV11-2, the J gene TRBJ2-1; D not certain. This CDR3 region has 12 residues. V was trimmed by 5 bases and J by 6 bases, leaving 8 bases between them. Germline V gene lookup returns CDR1 SGHAT and CDR2 FQNNGV.

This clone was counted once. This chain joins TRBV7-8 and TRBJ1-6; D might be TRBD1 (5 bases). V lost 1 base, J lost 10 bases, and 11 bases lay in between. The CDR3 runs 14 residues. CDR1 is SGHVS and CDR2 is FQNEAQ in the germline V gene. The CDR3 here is CASSLGAAGSPLHF. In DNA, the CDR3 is TGTGCCAGCAGCTTAGGGGCAGCAGGGTCACCCCTCCACTTT.

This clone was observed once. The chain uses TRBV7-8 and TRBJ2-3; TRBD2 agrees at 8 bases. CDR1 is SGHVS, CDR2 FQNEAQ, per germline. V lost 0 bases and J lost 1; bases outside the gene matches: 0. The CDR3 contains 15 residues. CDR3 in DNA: TGTGCCAGCAGCTTAGCAGCGGGGGGCACAGATACGCAGTATTTT. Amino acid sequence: CASSLAAGGTDTQYF.

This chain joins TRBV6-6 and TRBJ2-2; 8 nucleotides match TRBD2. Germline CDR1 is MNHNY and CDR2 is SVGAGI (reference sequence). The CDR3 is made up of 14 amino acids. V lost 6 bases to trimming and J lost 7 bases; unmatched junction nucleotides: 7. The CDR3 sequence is CASRASGFYGELFF. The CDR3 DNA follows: TGTGCCAGCAGGGCTAGCGGGTTCTACGGGGAGCTGTTTTTT.

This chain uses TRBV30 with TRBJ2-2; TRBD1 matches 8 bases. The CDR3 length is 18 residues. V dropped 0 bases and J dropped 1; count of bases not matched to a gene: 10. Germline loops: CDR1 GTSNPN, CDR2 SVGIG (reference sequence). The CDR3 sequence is CAWSVLQGARLNTGELFF. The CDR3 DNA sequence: TGTGCCTGGAGTGTATTGCAGGGGGCGCGACTGAACACCGGGGAGCTGTTTTTT. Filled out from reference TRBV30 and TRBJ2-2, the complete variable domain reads SQTIHQWPATLVQPVGSPLSLECTVEGTSNPNLYWYRQAAGRGLQLLFYSVGIGQISSEVPQNLSASRPQDRQFILSSKKLLLSDSGFYLCAWSVLQGARLNTGELFFGEGSRLTVL.

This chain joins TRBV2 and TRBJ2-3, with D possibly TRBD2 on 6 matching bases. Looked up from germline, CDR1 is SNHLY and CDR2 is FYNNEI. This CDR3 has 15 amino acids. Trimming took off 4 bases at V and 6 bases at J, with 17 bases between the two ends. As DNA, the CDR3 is TGTGCCAGCAGTGTCTTTCTTAGCGGCCCCGATACGCAGTATTTT. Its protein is CASSVFLSGPDTQYF. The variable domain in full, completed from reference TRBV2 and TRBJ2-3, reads EPEVTQTPSHQVTQMGQEVILRCVPISNHLYFYWYRQILGQKVEFLVSFYNNEISEKSEIFDDQFSVERPDGSNFTLKIRSTKLEDSAMYFCASSVFLSGPDTQYFGPGTRLTVL.

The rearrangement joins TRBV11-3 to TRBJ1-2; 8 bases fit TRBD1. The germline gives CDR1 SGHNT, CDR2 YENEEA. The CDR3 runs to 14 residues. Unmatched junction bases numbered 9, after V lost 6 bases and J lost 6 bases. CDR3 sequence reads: CASSSRTGRDGYTF. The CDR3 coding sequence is TGTGCCAGCAGTTCCCGGACAGGGAGGGATGGCTACACCTTC.

This CDR3 is CASSFFGGEQYV. The CDR3 bases are TGTGCCAGCAGCTTTTTTGGGGGGGAGCAGTACGTC. The chain links TRBV5-6 to TRBJ2-7; D may be TRBD2 (6 bases). The V end was cut by 2 bases, the J end by 7 bases, with 10 bases between. The V gene's germline CDR1 is SGHDT and CDR2 YYEEEE. The CDR3 has 12 amino acids.

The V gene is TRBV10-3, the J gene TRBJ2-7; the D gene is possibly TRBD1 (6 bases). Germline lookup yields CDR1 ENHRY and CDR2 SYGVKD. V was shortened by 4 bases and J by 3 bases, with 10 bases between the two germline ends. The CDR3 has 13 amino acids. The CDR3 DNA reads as TGTGCCATCAGTGGAGGACAGCACTACGAGCAGTACGTC. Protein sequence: CAISGGQHYEQYV.

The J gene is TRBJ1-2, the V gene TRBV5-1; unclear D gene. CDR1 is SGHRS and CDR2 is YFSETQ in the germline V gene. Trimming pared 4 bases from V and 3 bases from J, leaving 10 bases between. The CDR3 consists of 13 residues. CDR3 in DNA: TGCGCCAGCAGCGACGACGGAGACTATGGCTACACCTTC. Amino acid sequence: CASSDDGDYGYTF.

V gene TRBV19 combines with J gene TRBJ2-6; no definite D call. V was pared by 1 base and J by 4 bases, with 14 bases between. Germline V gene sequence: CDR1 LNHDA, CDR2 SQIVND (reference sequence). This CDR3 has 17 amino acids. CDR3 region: CASSIGGSLRGANVLTF. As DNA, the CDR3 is TGTGCCAGTAGTATAGGAGGCAGTCTGAGGGGGGCCAACGTCCTGACTTTC.

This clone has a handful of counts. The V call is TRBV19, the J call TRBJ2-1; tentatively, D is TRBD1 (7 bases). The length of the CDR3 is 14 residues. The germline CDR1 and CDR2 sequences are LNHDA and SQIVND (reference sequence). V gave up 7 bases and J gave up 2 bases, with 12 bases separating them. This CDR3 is CASNTRGAYNEQFF. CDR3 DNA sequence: TGTGCCAGTAACACCAGGGGGGCCTACAATGAGCAGTTCTTC.

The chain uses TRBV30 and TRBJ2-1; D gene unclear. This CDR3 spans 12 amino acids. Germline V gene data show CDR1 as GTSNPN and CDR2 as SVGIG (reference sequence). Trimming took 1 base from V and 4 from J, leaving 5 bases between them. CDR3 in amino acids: CAWSAGYNEQFF. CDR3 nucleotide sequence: TGTGCCTGGAGTGCCGGTTACAATGAGCAGTTCTTC. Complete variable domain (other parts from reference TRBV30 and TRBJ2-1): SQTIHQWPATLVQPVGSPLSLECTVEGTSNPNLYWYRQAAGRGLQLLFYSVGIGQISSEVPQNLSASRPQDRQFILSSKKLLLSDSGFYLCAWSAGYNEQFFGPGTRLTVL.

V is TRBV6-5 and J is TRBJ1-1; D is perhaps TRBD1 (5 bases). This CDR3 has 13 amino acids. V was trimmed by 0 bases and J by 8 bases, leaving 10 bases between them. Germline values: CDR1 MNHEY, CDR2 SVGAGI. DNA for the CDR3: TGTGCCAGCAGTTACTCAGAGGGACTGGAAGCTTTCTTT. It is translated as CASSYSEGLEAFF.

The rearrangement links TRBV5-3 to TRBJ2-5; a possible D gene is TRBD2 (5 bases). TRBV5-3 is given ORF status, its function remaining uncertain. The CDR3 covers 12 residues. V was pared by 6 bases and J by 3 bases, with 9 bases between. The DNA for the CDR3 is TGTGCCAGAACAAGGGAGAAAGAGACCCAGTACTTC. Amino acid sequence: CARTREKETQYF.

CDR3 residues: CASSLTGEEQYV. DNA for the CDR3: TGTGCCAGCAGCCTGACAGGTGAGGAGCAGTACGTC. V is TRBV5-8 and J is TRBJ2-7; D possibly corresponds to TRBD1 (6 bases). The CDR3 contains 12 residues. V was clipped by 4 bases and J by 7 bases, with 12 bases between them. Germline CDR1 reads SGHTS; CDR2 reads YDEGEE.

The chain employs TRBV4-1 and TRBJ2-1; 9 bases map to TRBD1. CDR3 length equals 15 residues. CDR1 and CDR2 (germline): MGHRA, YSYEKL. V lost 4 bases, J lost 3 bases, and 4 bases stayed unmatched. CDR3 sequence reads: CASSLQGAGYNEQFF. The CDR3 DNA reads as TGCGCCAGCAGCCTACAGGGGGCAGGCTACAATGAGCAGTTCTTC.

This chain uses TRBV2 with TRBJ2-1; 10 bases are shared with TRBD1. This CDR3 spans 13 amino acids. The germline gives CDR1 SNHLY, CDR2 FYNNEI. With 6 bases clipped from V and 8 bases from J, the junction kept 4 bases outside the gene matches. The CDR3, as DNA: TGTGCCAGCAGAGTTGGACAGGGGGATGAGCAGTTCTTC. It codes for CASRVGQGDEQFF.

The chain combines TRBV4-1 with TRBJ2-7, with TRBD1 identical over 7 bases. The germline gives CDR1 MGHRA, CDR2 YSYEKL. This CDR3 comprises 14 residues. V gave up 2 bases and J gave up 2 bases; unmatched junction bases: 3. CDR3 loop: CASSQRQGPYEQYF. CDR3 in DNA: TGCGCCAGCAGCCAAAGACAGGGCCCCTACGAGCAGTACTTC.

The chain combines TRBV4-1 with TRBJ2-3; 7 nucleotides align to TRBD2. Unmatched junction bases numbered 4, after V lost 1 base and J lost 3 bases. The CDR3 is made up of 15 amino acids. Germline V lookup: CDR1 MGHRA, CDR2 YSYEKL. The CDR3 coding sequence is TGCGCCAGCAGCCAAGGTCCGGGGGGTACAGATACGCAGTATTTT. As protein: CASSQGPGGTDTQYF.

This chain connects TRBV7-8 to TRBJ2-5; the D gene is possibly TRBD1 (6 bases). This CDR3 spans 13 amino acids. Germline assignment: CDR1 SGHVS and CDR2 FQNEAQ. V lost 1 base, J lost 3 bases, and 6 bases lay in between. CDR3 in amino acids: CASSLGQEETQYF. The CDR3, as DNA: TGTGCCAGCAGCTTAGGACAGGAAGAGACCCAGTACTTC.

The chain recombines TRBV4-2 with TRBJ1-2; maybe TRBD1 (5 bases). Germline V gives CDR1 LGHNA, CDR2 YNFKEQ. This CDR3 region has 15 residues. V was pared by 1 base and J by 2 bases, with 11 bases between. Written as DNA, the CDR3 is TGTGCCAGCAGCCAAGGGGGCAGTGGGAACTATGGCTACACCTTC. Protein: CASSQGGSGNYGYTF.

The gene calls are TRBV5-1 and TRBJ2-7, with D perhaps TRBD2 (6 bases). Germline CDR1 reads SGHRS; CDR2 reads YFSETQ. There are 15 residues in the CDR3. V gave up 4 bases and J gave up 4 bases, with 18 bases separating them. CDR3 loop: CASSQGLELGYEQYF. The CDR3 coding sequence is TGCGCCAGCAGCCAGGGACTGGAGCTCGGTTACGAGCAGTACTTC. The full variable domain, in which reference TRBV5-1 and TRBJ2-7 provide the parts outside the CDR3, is KAGVTQTPRYLIKTRGQQVTLSCSPISGHRSVSWYQQTPGQGLQFLFEYFSETQRNKGNFPGRFSGRQFSNSRSEMNVSTLELGDSALYLCASSQGLELGYEQYFGPGTRLTVT.